This T cell receptor beta chain was captured by sequencing in a study of blood T cell repertoires in COVID-19. About the study: Sites in the United States, Italy and Spain provided acute and convalescent COVID-19 samples.

The repertoire was sequenced with immunoSEQ multiplex PCR; TCRdb's copy has only in-frame clones and lacks some. The data contain over 60,000 clones, 85% of them singletons. The CDR3 has 16 residues. Germline values: CDR1 SGHNT, CDR2 YENEEA. With 5 bases clipped from V and 8 bases from J, the junction kept 9 bases outside the gene matches. J is TRBJ2-1 and V is TRBV11-3, with 13 nucleotides matching TRBD2. The receptor was isolated from a woman of 80 years or more with active or convalescent COVID-19. Material: peripheral blood. The CDR3 nucleotides are TGTGCCAGCAGCCCCGGACTAGCGGGGGTTGTAGATGAGCAGTTCTTC. This translates into CASSPGLAGVVDEQFF.